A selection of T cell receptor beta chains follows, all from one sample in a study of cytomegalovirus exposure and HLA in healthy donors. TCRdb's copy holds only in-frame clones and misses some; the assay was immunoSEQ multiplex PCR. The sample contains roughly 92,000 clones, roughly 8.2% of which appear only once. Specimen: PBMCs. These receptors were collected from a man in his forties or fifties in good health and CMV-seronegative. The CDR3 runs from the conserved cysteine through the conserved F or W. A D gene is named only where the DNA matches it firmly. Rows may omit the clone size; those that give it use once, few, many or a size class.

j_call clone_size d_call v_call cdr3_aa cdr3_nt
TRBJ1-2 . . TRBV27 CASSLAGQFSNYGYTF TGTGCCAGCAGTTTAGCAGGACAGTTCTCAAACTATGGCTACACCTTC
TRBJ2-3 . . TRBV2 CASSGVVTDTQYF TGTGCCAGCTCGGGAGTGGTCACAGATACGCAGTATTTT
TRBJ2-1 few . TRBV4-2 CASSQEGEPYNEQFF TGTGCCAGCAGCCAAGAAGGGGAACCCTACAATGAGCAGTTCTTC
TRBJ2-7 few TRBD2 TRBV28 CASSFLLTGTSGAVSYEQYF TGTGCCAGCAGTTTCCTTCTAACCGGGACTAGCGGGGCTGTCTCCTACGAGCAGTACTTC
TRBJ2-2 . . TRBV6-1 CASSEGRGTVNTGELFF TGTGCCAGCAGTGAAGGTCGGGGGACAGTGAACACCGGGGAGCTGTTTTTT
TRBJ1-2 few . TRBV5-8 CASSLETPSSYYGYTF TGTGCCAGCAGCTTGGAAACGCCCTCGAGCTACTATGGCTACACCTTC
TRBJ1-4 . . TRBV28 CASRRNGSPSEKLFF TGTGCCAGCAGGAGAAATGGGAGCCCAAGTGAAAAACTGTTTTTT
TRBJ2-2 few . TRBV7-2 CATARQSEGTGELFF TGTGCCACCGCTAGACAGTCGGAAGGAACCGGGGAGCTGTTTTTT
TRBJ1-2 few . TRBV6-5 CASSPTTGLSGYTF TGTGCCAGCAGTCCAACAACAGGGCTAAGTGGCTACACCTTC
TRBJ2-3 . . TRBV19 CASSISLAGIGDTQYF TGTGCCAGTAGTATAAGCCTAGCTGGAATAGGGGATACGCAGTATTTT
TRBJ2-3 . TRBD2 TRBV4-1 CASSQDGLAGGRTDTQYF TGCGCCAGCAGCCAAGATGGACTAGCGGGGGGCCGCACAGATACGCAGTATTTT
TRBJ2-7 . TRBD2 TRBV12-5 CASGLERLAGKVDEQYF TGTGCTAGTGGTTTGGAGAGACTAGCGGGTAAGGTCGACGAGCAGTACTTC